What follows describes a single TCR beta chain. What it binds is unknown. Other DNA sequences in this specimen translate into the identical CDR3. The data derive from a study of cytomegalovirus exposure and HLA in healthy donors. PCR used 60 Vbeta primers and 13 Jbeta primers. Only in-frame clones appear in the TCRdb table, and some are missing; sequencing was by immunoSEQ multiplex PCR. The listing contains under 150,000 clones. The study's findings and limits: The sole available immune exposure information was CMV serostatus.

The sequence came from a woman in her forties in good health and CMV-seronegative. Sequencing was carried out using PBMCs.

The CDR3 bases are TGTGCCATCAGCGACCAAACCGGGACAACTTATAATTCACCCCTCCACTTT. Amino acids: CAISDQTGTTYNSPLHF. V is TRBV10-3 and J is TRBJ1-6; the D gene is possibly TRBD1 (6 bases). Trimming took 6 bases from V and 4 from J, leaving 19 bases between them. CDR1 is ENHRY and CDR2 is SYGVKD in the germline V gene. The CDR3 contains 17 residues.